A selection of T cell receptor beta chains follows, all from one sample in a study of identifying expanded T cells in peripheral blood. Assay used: immunoSEQ multiplex PCR; TCRdb lists only in-frame clones, some missing. Here the sample spans over 90,000 clones, 88% being singletons. Sequencing was done on a sample of blood. These receptors were collected from a person aged 18-70 years in good health. Each CDR3 is given with its conserved first and last residue. D genes are given only for firm matches.

CDR3 protein,CDR3 DNA,V gene,J gene,D gene
CASSVHDIRQNTEAFF,TGTGCCAGCAGCGTTCACGACATCAGGCAAAACACTGAAGCTTTCTTT,TRBV9,TRBJ1-1,-
CASLDFNENEQFF,TGTGCCAGCCTGGACTTCAACGAGAATGAGCAGTTCTTC,TRBV11-2,TRBJ2-1,-
CASSIESLQGAYGYTF,TGTGCCAGTAGTATAGAGTCCCTCCAGGGGGCGTATGGCTACACCTTC,TRBV19,TRBJ1-2,TRBD1
CASRAYNEQFF,TGTGCCAGCAGGGCCTACAATGAGCAGTTCTTC,TRBV6-6,TRBJ2-1,-
CASSLMWRSNEQFF,TGTGCCAGCAGTTTAATGTGGCGCAGCAATGAGCAGTTCTTC,TRBV27,TRBJ2-1,-
CASSLSLDFQETQYF,TGCGCCAGCAGCTTGTCGCTTGACTTCCAAGAGACCCAGTACTTC,TRBV5-1,TRBJ2-5,-
CASSPGTSGGAAETQYF,TGTGCCAGCAGCCCCGGGACTAGCGGGGGGGCCGCCGAGACCCAGTACTTC,TRBV5-4,TRBJ2-5,TRBD2
CASGDETLYGYTF,TGTGCCAGCGGGGACGAGACCTTATATGGCTACACCTTC,TRBV7-9,TRBJ1-2,-
CASSGSGTKTGGYTF,TGTGCCAGCAGCGGATCCGGGACCAAAACAGGTGGCTACACCTTC,TRBV9,TRBJ1-2,-
CASSLAGVGNYGYTF,TGTGCCAGCAGCTTGGCAGGGGTGGGGAACTATGGCTACACCTTC,TRBV5-4,TRBJ1-2,-